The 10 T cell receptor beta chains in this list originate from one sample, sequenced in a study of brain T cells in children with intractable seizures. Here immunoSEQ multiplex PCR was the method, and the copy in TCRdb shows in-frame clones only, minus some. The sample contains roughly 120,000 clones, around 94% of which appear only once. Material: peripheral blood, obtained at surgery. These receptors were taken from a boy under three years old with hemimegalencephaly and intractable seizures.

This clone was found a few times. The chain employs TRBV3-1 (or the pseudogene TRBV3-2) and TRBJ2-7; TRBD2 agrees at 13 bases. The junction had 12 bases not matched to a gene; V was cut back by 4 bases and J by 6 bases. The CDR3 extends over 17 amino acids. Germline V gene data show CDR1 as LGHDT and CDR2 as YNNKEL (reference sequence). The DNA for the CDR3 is TGTGCCAGCAGCCGGGACGTGACTAGCGGGAGGCCGCCCGAGCAGTACTTC. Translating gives CASSRDVTSGRPPEQYF.

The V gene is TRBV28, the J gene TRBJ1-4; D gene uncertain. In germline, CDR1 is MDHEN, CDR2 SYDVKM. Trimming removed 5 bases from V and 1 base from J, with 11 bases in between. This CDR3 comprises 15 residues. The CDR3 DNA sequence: TGTGCCAGCAGTCCGATCCCCGGAACTAATGAAAAACTGTTTTTT. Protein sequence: CASSPIPGTNEKLFF.

Here the CDR3 reads CASSRSLNPYNEQFF. In DNA, the CDR3 is TGTGCCAGCAGCCGGTCACTAAACCCATACAATGAGCAGTTCTTC. The gene calls are TRBV27 and TRBJ2-1, with D hard to call. Germline V gene lookup returns CDR1 MNHEY and CDR2 SMNVEV (reference sequence). V was pared by 6 bases and J by 4 bases, with 16 bases between. There are 15 residues in the CDR3.

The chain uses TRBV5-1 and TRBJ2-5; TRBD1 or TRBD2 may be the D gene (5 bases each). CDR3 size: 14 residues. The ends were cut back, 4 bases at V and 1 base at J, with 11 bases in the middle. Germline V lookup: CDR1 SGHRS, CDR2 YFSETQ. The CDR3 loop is CASSPGRLQETQYF. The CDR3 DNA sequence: TGCGCCAGCAGCCCGGGACGGCTCCAAGAGACCCAGTACTTC. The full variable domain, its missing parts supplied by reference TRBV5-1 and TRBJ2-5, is KAGVTQTPRYLIKTRGQQVTLSCSPISGHRSVSWYQQTPGQGLQFLFEYFSETQRNKGNFPGRFSGRQFSNSRSEMNVSTLELGDSALYLCASSPGRLQETQYFGPGTRLLVL.

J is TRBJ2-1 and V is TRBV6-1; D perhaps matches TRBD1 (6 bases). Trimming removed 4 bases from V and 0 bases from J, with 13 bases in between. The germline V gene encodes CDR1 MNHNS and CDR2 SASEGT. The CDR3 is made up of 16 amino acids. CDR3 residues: CASSAPSRGSYNEQFF. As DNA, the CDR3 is TGTGCCAGCAGTGCCCCTAGCAGGGGCTCCTACAATGAGCAGTTCTTC.

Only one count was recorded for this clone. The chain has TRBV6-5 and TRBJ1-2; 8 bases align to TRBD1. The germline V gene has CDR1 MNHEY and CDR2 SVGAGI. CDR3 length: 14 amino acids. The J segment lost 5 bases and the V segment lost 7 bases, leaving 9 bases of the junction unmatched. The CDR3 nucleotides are TGTGCCAGCAAAGGGAGGGACAGGAGTTATGGCTACACCTTC. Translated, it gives CASKGRDRSYGYTF.

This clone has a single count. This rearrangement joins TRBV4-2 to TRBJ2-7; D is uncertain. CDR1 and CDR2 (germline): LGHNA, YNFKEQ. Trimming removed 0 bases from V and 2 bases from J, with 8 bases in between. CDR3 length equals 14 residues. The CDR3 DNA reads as TGTGCCAGCAGCCAAGAGCGGAGTCCCTACGAGCAGTACTTC. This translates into CASSQERSPYEQYF.

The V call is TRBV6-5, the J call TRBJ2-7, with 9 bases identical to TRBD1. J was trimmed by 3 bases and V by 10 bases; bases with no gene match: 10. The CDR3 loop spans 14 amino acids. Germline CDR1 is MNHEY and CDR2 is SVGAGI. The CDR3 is CATQVGTGNYEQYF. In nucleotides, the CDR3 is TGTGCCACCCAGGTCGGGACAGGGAACTACGAGCAGTACTTC.

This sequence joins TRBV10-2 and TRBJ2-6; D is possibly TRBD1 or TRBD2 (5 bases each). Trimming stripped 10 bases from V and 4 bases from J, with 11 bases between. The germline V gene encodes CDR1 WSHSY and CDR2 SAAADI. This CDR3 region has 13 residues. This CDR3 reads CATRDPGANVLTF. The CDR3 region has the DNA TGCGCCACCAGGGACCCCGGGGCCAACGTCCTGACTTTC.

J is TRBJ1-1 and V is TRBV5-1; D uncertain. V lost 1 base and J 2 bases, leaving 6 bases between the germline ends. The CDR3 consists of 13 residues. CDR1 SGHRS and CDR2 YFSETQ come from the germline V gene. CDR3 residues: CASSLRVNTEAFF. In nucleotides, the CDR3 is TGCGCCAGCAGCTTGCGTGTAAACACTGAAGCTTTCTTT. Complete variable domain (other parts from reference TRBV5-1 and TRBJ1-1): KAGVTQTPRYLIKTRGQQVTLSCSPISGHRSVSWYQQTPGQGLQFLFEYFSETQRNKGNFPGRFSGRQFSNSRSEMNVSTLELGDSALYLCASSLRVNTEAFFGQGTRLTVV.